The 16 T cell receptor beta chains listed next were all sequenced from one sample in a study of blood T cell repertoires in COVID-19. Clones were read by immunoSEQ multiplex PCR, and TCRdb kept only the in-frame ones, dropping some. This repertoire shows 260,000 or so clones, over 75% found once; its top ten account for 8.6%. The specimen sequenced was peripheral blood. The origin of the receptors is a human donor in a cohort sampled during active COVID-19.

The chain links TRBV11-2 to TRBJ2-3; 13 nucleotides align to TRBD2. Germline V gene data show CDR1 as SGHAT and CDR2 as FQNNGV. Trimming took 4 bases from V and 0 from J; bases not matched to a gene: 7. The CDR3 totals 18 residues. In nucleotides, the CDR3 is TGTGCCAGCAGCTCGCGACTAGCGGGGGGAGTTAGCACAGATACGCAGTATTTT. Its protein product is CASSSRLAGGVSTDTQYF.

This rearrangement joins TRBV19 to TRBJ1-2, with D possibly matching TRBD1 (6 bases). V lost 2 bases to trimming and J lost 0 bases, with 13 bases between them. Germline CDR1 LNHDA, CDR2 SQIVND (reference sequence). The CDR3 has 16 residues. The CDR3 region is CASSILPGHPNYGYTF. The CDR3 DNA is TGTGCCAGTAGTATACTACCGGGACACCCTAACTATGGCTACACCTTC.

The chain carries TRBV6-5 and TRBJ2-7; 8 bases line up with TRBD1. The CDR3 extends over 14 amino acids. The V segment lost 7 bases and the J segment 5 bases; nucleotides outside the gene matches: 10. The germline V gene has CDR1 MNHEY and CDR2 SVGAGI. CDR3 amino acids: CASKGWQGAHEQYF. CDR3 nucleotide sequence: TGTGCCAGCAAAGGTTGGCAGGGGGCGCACGAGCAGTACTTC.

A word on this clone: At one boundary the junction diverges from the germline segment, which might be a read error. The V and J genes are TRBV7-2 and TRBJ2-5; 9 bases agree with TRBD1. The CDR3 is 16 amino acids. The V gene's germline CDR1 is SGHTA and CDR2 FQGNSA. Written as DNA, the CDR3 is TGTGCCAGCAGCCTAGCCGGGACAGGGTTTGTAGAGACCCAGTACTTC. Protein sequence: CASSLAGTGFVETQYF.

This chain uses TRBV20-1 with TRBJ1-2; D remains unclear. Germline CDR1 is DFQATT and CDR2 is SNEGSKA (reference sequence). The V end was cut by 3 bases, the J end by 2 bases, with 10 bases between. This CDR3 is built from 13 residues. CDR3 residues: CSASRGTNYGYTF. CDR3 nucleotides: TGCAGTGCTAGTCGGGGAACGAACTATGGCTACACCTTC.

CDR3 residues: CASSPQHDTEAFF. CDR3 bases: TGTGCCAGCTCACCACAGCATGACACTGAAGCTTTCTTT. The J gene is TRBJ1-1, the V gene TRBV18, with no clear D. The CDR3 sequence is 13 residues long. Trimming stripped 1 base from V and 3 bases from J, with 6 bases between. Germline assignment: CDR1 KGHSH and CDR2 LQKENI.

This clone was observed a few times. The gene calls are TRBV4-1 and TRBJ1-2; 7 bases are shared with TRBD1. CDR3 length: 15 residues. J was trimmed by 4 bases and V by 2 bases; bases with no gene match: 7. From germline, CDR1 is MGHRA and CDR2 YSYEKL. The CDR3 sequence is CASSQNPTGFYGYTF. CDR3 in DNA: TGCGCCAGCAGCCAAAACCCGACAGGGTTCTATGGCTACACCTTC.

V gene TRBV18 combines with J gene TRBJ2-5; TRBD1 matches at 8 bases. V trimming: 1 base; J trimming: 3 bases; junction bases outside the gene matches: 1. This CDR3 has 14 amino acids. Looked up from germline, CDR1 is KGHSH and CDR2 is LQKENI. CDR3 DNA sequence: TGTGCCAGCTCACCACGGACAGGGAAAGAGACCCAGTACTTC. Translation gives CASSPRTGKETQYF.

This chain uses TRBV7-3 with TRBJ2-7; TRBD1 matches at 8 bases. The V gene's germline CDR1 is SGHTA and CDR2 FQGTGA. The CDR3 has 15 residues. Trimming at V came to 1 base and at J to 7 bases, leaving 9 bases not matched to a gene. DNA for the CDR3: TGTGCCAGCAGCTTAAGGGCCAGGGGGCTAGGTGAGCAGTACTTC. Encoded protein: CASSLRARGLGEQYF.

The chain uses TRBV10-1 and TRBJ2-7; 7 bases are shared with TRBD2. The CDR3 has 14 residues. The V and J ends lost 0 bases and 2 bases, in that order; junction bases with no gene match: 1. Germline V gives CDR1 WNHNN, CDR2 SYGVQD (reference sequence). The CDR3 sequence is CASSESGLAYEQYF. The CDR3 DNA follows: TGCGCCAGCAGTGAGTCCGGACTAGCCTACGAGCAGTACTTC.

This chain connects TRBV4-2 to TRBJ2-2; 15 nucleotides match TRBD2. Losses at the gene ends were 8 bases for V and 5 bases for J; bases not matched to a gene: 6. The germline V gene encodes CDR1 LGHNA and CDR2 YNFKEQ. The length of the CDR3 is 16 residues. CDR3: CASGQGLAGGTGELFF. The CDR3 DNA sequence: TGTGCCAGCGGACAGGGACTAGCGGGAGGAACCGGGGAGCTGTTTTTT.

The chain is built from TRBV7-9 and TRBJ2-7, with TRBD1 identical over 7 bases. Trimming took 5 bases from V and 3 from J; bases not matched to a gene: 7. The CDR3 sequence is 14 residues long. Looked up from germline, CDR1 is SEHNR and CDR2 is FQNEAQ (reference sequence). For the CDR3, the DNA is TGTGCCAGCAGCCTCTCCGGACAGGACTACGAGCAGTACTTC. This encodes CASSLSGQDYEQYF. The full variable domain, its missing parts supplied by reference TRBV7-9 and TRBJ2-7, is DTGVSQNPRHKITKRGQNVTFRCDPISEHNRLYWYRQTLGQGPEFLTYFQNEAQLEKSRLLSDRFSAERPKGSFSTLEIQRTEQGDSAMYLCASSLSGQDYEQYFGPGTRLTVT.

The V call is TRBV28, the J call TRBJ1-1; D gene unclear. This CDR3 spans 13 amino acids. V lost 1 base and J lost 5, with 8 bases in between. Germline V CDR1 and CDR2: MDHEN, SYDVKM. The CDR3 DNA sequence: TGTGCCAGCAGTTTATACGGTCGGACTGAAGCTTTCTTT. Translating it yields CASSLYGRTEAFF.

This clone was seen a single time. The chain has TRBV5-1 and TRBJ1-2; 8 nucleotides align to TRBD1. The CDR3 covers 14 residues. V lost 4 bases, J lost 8 bases, and 10 bases stayed unmatched. Germline CDR1 is SGHRS and CDR2 is YFSETQ. Written as DNA, the CDR3 is TGCGCCAGCAGCCGTGTGCAGGGGGCGGAGGGCTACACCTTC. Encoded protein: CASSRVQGAEGYTF.

The chain carries TRBV11-3 and TRBJ2-1; 7 bases fit TRBD1. Trimming removed 6 bases from V and 12 bases from J; junction bases left unmatched: 8. In germline, CDR1 is SGHNT, CDR2 YENEEA. The CDR3 spans 12 residues. CDR3 sequence: CASRNRDSPQFF. The CDR3 DNA follows: TGTGCCAGCAGGAACCGGGACAGCCCGCAGTTCTTC.

This chain links TRBV9 with TRBJ2-3; 9 bases are a match to TRBD1. The CDR3 is 18 residues long. Trimming removed 4 bases from V and 2 bases from J; junction bases left unmatched: 14. Germline lookup yields CDR1 SGDLS and CDR2 YYNGEE. CDR3 DNA sequence: TGTGCCAGCAGCCCAGTACCCAGGACAGGGGTTTTCACAGATACGCAGTATTTT. It yields the protein CASSPVPRTGVFTDTQYF.